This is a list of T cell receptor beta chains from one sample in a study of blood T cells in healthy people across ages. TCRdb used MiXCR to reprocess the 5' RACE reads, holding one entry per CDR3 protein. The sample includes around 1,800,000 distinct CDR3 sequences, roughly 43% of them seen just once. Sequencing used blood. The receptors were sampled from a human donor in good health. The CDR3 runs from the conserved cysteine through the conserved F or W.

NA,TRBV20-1,CSAGGVQETQFF
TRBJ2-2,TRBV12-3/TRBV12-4,CASSLAPAVYVGELFF
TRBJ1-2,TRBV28,CASSSGQTANYGYTF
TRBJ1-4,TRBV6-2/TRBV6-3,CASSRDRGVNEKLFF
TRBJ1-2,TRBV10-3,CAISEGHADGCTF
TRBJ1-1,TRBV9,CASSAVGPRENTEAFF
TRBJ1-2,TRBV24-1,CATSDLGQGFGGYTF
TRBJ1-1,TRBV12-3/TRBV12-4,CASSLMAQGNTEAFF
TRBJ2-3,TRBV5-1,CASSLEGRDVDTQYF
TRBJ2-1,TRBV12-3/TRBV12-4,CASNLQDNSYNEQFF
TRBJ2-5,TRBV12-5,CASGFLDGVQETQYF
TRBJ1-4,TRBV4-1,CASSQSRVPVEKLFF
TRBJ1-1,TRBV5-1,CASRTEPNTEAFF
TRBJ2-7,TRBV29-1,CSAGRSAYEQYF
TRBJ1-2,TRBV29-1,CSAKQSRVGAYTF
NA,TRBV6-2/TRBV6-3,CASSSPRTGGTYEQYF
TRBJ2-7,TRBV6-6,CASSPMVYGEQYF
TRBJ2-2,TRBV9,CASSAQGQPNTGELFF